What follows are 18 T cell receptor beta chains derived from one specimen sequenced in a study (dated by TCRdb to the mid-2010s). The protocol used for the library was 5' RACE. TCRdb lists the instrument as Illumina MiSeq. TCRdb redid the processing of the public reads, applying fastp at Q25 and MiXCR, and retained in-frame beta chains. A single entry per CDR3 protein holds the most common genes and DNA from its merged rows. For this sample there are tens of thousands of distinct CDR3 sequences; 30% appear just once. Just over 4% of the sample belongs to the ten largest clones. Sequenced sample: tumor-infiltrating memory CD4+ T cells sorted from the breast tumor. Per the publication, the cell subset or site label means: memory CD4+ T cells, CD4+CD45RO+CD25-. The receptors derive from a female donor with breast cancer.

CDR3 residues: CATSRVLGSYEQYF. The CDR3 DNA reads as TGTGCCACCAGCAGAGTCCTGGGGAGCTACGAGCAGTACTTC. V and J are TRBV15 and TRBJ2-7, with D perhaps TRBD2 (5 bases). CDR3 length: 14 amino acids. The V and J ends lost 1 base and 3 bases respectively, with 10 bases between them. In germline, CDR1 is LNHNV, CDR2 YYDKDF (reference sequence).

This clonotype was counted ten times or more. The CDR3 DNA sequence: TGCGCCAGCAGCGAAGGGGAATATACAGGAGTCATCTATGGCTACACCTTC. Its protein product is CASSEGEYTGVIYGYTF. This chain connects TRBV5-1 to TRBJ1-2, with D tentatively TRBD1 (5 bases). V was trimmed by 4 bases and J by 4 bases, leaving 23 bases between them. The length of the CDR3 is 17 residues. Germline lookup yields CDR1 SGHRS and CDR2 YFSETQ.

In its sample, this clonotype was seen a few times. This chain links TRBV5-5 with TRBJ1-5, with a possible D match to TRBD1 (5 bases). The CDR3 totals 15 residues. Germline CDR1 is SGHKS and CDR2 is YYEKEE (reference sequence). Between the trimmed V and J ends, which lost 4 bases and 5 bases, there was a span of 16 bases. CDR3 residues: CASSPQGFRDQPQHF. CDR3 DNA: TGTGCCAGCAGCCCCCAGGGTTTTAGGGATCAGCCCCAGCATTTT.

This clonotype appeared many times. J is TRBJ1-1 and V is TRBV6-2 or TRBV6-3; D is ambiguous. Germline CDR1 is MNHEY and CDR2 is SVGEGT. Deletions cut 4 bases from V and 0 bases from J, with 12 bases between. The CDR3 contains 15 residues. The DNA for the CDR3 is TGTGCCAGCAGTTCGCCCCGGACCATGAACACTGAAGCTTTCTTT. Its protein product is CASSSPRTMNTEAFF.

The chain uses TRBV9 and TRBJ2-7; D perhaps matches TRBD2 (6 bases). Germline CDR1 and CDR2: SGDLS and YYNGEE. V was clipped by 3 bases and J by 0 bases, with 13 bases between them. The CDR3 runs 15 residues. This CDR3 is CASSGGIGGSYEQYF. CDR3 DNA sequence: TGTGCCAGCAGCGGAGGTATCGGGGGCTCCTACGAGCAGTACTTC.

As concerns this clonotype: Relative to the germline gene, one junction end is altered; a read error may explain this. The V and J genes are TRBV4-2 and TRBJ2-4; D may be TRBD1 or TRBD2 (5 bases each). Germline V CDR1 and CDR2: LGHNA, YNFKEQ. The CDR3 is made up of 18 amino acids. The CDR3 nucleotides read TGTGCCAGCAACCAAGGGTCCGAGGGGCTGGGGGCCAAAAACATTCAGTACTTC. Its translation is CASNQGSEGLGAKNIQYF.

This chain links TRBV7-9 with TRBJ2-7; TRBD1 might be the D (6 bases). Trimming cost V 8 bases and J 4 bases, with 21 bases left between them. The CDR3 consists of 15 residues. CDR1 and CDR2 (germline): SEHNR, FQNEAQ (reference sequence). CDR3 DNA sequence: TGTGCCAGCGGGACCTCCACAGGGCCGGGGTACGAGCAGTACTTC. This translates into CASGTSTGPGYEQYF.

The chain employs TRBV5-1 and TRBJ1-2; 8 bases fit TRBD1. This CDR3 has 14 amino acids. V lost 4 bases, J lost 4 bases, and 6 bases stayed unmatched. Germline CDR1 SGHRS, CDR2 YFSETQ. This CDR3 reads CASSDGTGVYGYTF. The CDR3 DNA reads TGCGCCAGCAGCGATGGGACAGGAGTCTATGGCTACACCTTC. Combining the CDR3 with reference TRBV5-1 and TRBJ1-2 gives the whole variable domain KAGVTQTPRYLIKTRGQQVTLSCSPISGHRSVSWYQQTPGQGLQFLFEYFSETQRNKGNFPGRFSGRQFSNSRSEMNVSTLELGDSALYLCASSDGTGVYGYTFGSGTRLTVV.

V gene TRBV5-1 combines with J gene TRBJ2-3; 7 bases are shared with TRBD2. V gave up 0 bases and J gave up 5 bases; unmatched junction bases: 12. Per germline, CDR1 SGHRS and CDR2 YFSETQ. The CDR3 totals 17 residues. The CDR3 sequence: CASSLAYLGGGEDTQYF. CDR3 sequence (DNA): TGCGCCAGCAGCTTGGCCTACTTGGGGGGGGGTGAAGATACGCAGTATTTT.

This clonotype was found a few times. This chain joins TRBV4-1 and TRBJ2-5; D may correspond to TRBD1 or TRBD2 (5 bases each). From germline, CDR1 is MGHRA and CDR2 YSYEKL. The V gene lost 5 bases and the J gene lost 1 base, with 8 bases spanning the gap. The CDR3 has 13 residues. The CDR3 nucleotides read TGCGCCAGCAGCTGGGGGTCCCAAGAGACCCAGTACTTC. Translating gives CASSWGSQETQYF.

This clonotype was picked up a small number of times. The rearrangement links TRBV7-3 to TRBJ2-1; TRBD1 matches 8 bases. After removal of 3 bases from V and 9 bases from J, the junction contained 10 bases not matched to a gene. Germline V gene sequence: CDR1 SGHTA, CDR2 FQGTGA. There are 15 residues in the CDR3. CDR3 nucleotide sequence: TGTGCCAGCAGCTTGACAGGGGAGGCCCGGGGTGAGCAGTTCTTC. Translated, it gives CASSLTGEARGEQFF.

Concerning this clonotype itself: This may be a read error: a much more frequent sequence differs by one nucleotide. The CDR3 coding sequence is TGCAGCGCTGAAGATTTCGGCAATGAGCAGTTCTTC. Its protein is CSAEDFGNEQFF. The chain couples TRBV29-1 to TRBJ2-1; no clear D. The CDR3 is 12 amino acids. From germline, CDR1 is SQVTM and CDR2 ANQGSEA.

In its sample, this clonotype was seen a few times. The chain is built from TRBV6-2 or TRBV6-3 and TRBJ2-3, with D perhaps given as TRBD1 or TRBD2 (7 bases each). Germline V gene sequence: CDR1 MNHEY, CDR2 SVGEGT. Trimming took off 7 bases at V and 4 bases at J, with 12 bases between the two ends. There are 13 residues in the CDR3. In DNA form, the CDR3 reads TGTGCCAGCACCAGGGGGGGATCAGATACGCAGTATTTT. Its protein is CASTRGGSDTQYF.

The V and J genes are TRBV18 and TRBJ1-2; maybe TRBD1 (5 bases). The CDR3 covers 15 residues. Germline CDR1 reads KGHSH; CDR2 reads LQKENI. The V end was cut by 3 bases, the J end by 6 bases, with 17 bases between. This CDR3 is CASSPPDSEADGYTF. CDR3 bases: TGTGCCAGCTCACCCCCAGACAGCGAAGCAGATGGCTACACCTTC. The full variable domain, completed using reference TRBV18 and TRBJ1-2, is NAGVMQNPRHLVRRRGQEARLRCSPMKGHSHVYWYRQLPEEGLKFMVYLQKENIIDESGMPKERFSAEFPKEGPSILRIQQVVRGDSAAYFCASSPPDSEADGYTFGSGTRLTVV.

This clonotype appeared a few times. The chain couples TRBV20-1 to TRBJ1-1, with D possibly matching TRBD1 (6 bases). Germline V gene data show CDR1 as DFQATT and CDR2 as SNEGSKA (reference sequence). V dropped 0 bases and J dropped 0 bases, with 8 bases sitting between them. This CDR3 comprises 14 residues. CDR3 sequence reads: CSAREGALNTEAFF. The CDR3 DNA reads TGCAGTGCTAGAGAGGGGGCCTTGAACACTGAAGCTTTCTTT.

This clonotype was seen more than once but under ten times. The chain recombines TRBV9 with TRBJ2-3; 10 bases match TRBD1. With 4 bases clipped from V and 8 bases from J, the junction kept 13 bases outside the gene matches. The germline V gene has CDR1 SGDLS and CDR2 YYNGEE. This CDR3 region has 16 residues. The CDR3 reads CASSIRDRGPAGTQYF. The CDR3 bases are TGTGCCAGCAGCATCCGGGACAGGGGCCCGGCAGGTACGCAGTATTTT.

This clonotype was counted only a few times. The V call is TRBV5-5, the J call TRBJ1-1, with no clear D. This CDR3 is built from 13 residues. Deletions cut 4 bases from V and 3 bases from J, with 10 bases between. The germline V gene encodes CDR1 SGHKS and CDR2 YYEKEE (reference sequence). The CDR3 nucleotides are TGTGCCAGCAGCCTCAGCGCAGACACTGAAGCTTTCTTT. It is translated as CASSLSADTEAFF. The full variable domain, rest sourced from reference TRBV5-5 and TRBJ1-1, is DAGVTQSPTHLIKTRGQQVTLRCSPISGHKSVSWYQQVLGQGPQFIFQYYEKEERGRGNFPDRFSARQFPNYSSELNVNALLLGDSALYLCASSLSADTEAFFGQGTRLTVV.

This clonotype rates as medium-sized. The chain combines TRBV4-1 with TRBJ2-4; tentative D call: TRBD2 (6 bases). The CDR3 has 15 residues. The V end was cut by 4 bases, the J end by 4 bases, with 14 bases between. Germline lookup yields CDR1 MGHRA and CDR2 YSYEKL. This CDR3 reads CASSPVGSGKNIQYF. The CDR3 nucleotides are TGCGCCAGCAGCCCCGTGGGGAGCGGGAAAAACATTCAGTACTTC.